The 8 T cell receptor beta chains reported below all come from one sample, sequenced in a study of shared clonotypes between healthy human individuals. This table comes from immunoSEQ multiplex PCR, and its TCRdb copy is limited to in-frame clones, with some not included. Seen here are about 2.2 million clones, under 95% observed once, and the top ten hold about 1.5%. Positively selected for CCR7, the CD45RO-negative cells used as naive CD8 cells excluded terminally differentiated effector memory CD45RA+ cells. Sequencing was carried out using naive CD8+ T cells from PBMCs. The receptors here all came from a man aged 18 to 29 in good health. Some clones in this sample may be carry-over from other donors' samples.

V is TRBV29-1 and J is TRBJ1-2; D not resolved. CDR3 length equals 14 residues. CDR1 and CDR2 from the germline V gene are SQVTM and ANQGSEA. The V end was cut by 5 bases, the J end by 0 bases, with 13 bases between. CDR3 sequence: CSVMTGLANYGYTF. CDR3 coding DNA: TGCAGCGTTATGACTGGCCTAGCTAACTATGGCTACACCTTC.

This clone came up once. The junction differs from germline at one of its ends, possibly a read error. This chain links TRBV13 with TRBJ2-3; 12 bases are a match to TRBD2. The CDR3 contains 16 residues. CDR1 is PRHDT, CDR2 FYEKMQ, per germline (reference sequence). CDR3 amino acids: CASSSRLAGAADTQYF. Here the CDR3 DNA reads TGTGCCAGCAGCTCCCGACTAGCGGGAGCGGCAGACACGCAGTATTTT. The whole variable domain, remainder taken from reference TRBV13 and TRBJ2-3, is AAGVIQSPRHLIKEKRETATLKCYPIPRHDTVYWYQQGPGQDPQFLISFYEKMQSDKGSIPDRFSAQQFSDYHSELNMSSLELGDSALYFCASSSRLAGAADTQYFGPGTRLTVL.

This chain links TRBV7-2 with TRBJ2-5; 7 positions agree with TRBD1. The germline gives CDR1 SGHTA, CDR2 FQGNSA. This CDR3 is built from 16 residues. V gave up 4 bases and J gave up 2 bases; unmatched junction bases: 10. The CDR3 reads CASSSTRTGGQETQYF. DNA for the CDR3: TGTGCCAGCAGCTCCACTAGGACAGGTGGTCAAGAGACCCAGTACTTC.

The rearrangement joins TRBV19 to TRBJ2-7, with 14 bases that match TRBD2. This CDR3 comprises 15 residues. J gave up 3 bases and V 4 bases, and 2 bases lay outside the gene matches. In germline, CDR1 is LNHDA, CDR2 SQIVND (reference sequence). Here the CDR3 DNA reads TGTGCCAGTAGTACAGGACTAGCGGGAGGCTACGAGCAGTACTTC. It encodes CASSTGLAGGYEQYF.

This clone was observed a single time. V gene TRBV15 combines with J gene TRBJ1-2, with a tentative D call TRBD1 (6 bases). The V gene lost 4 bases and the J gene lost 4 bases, with 10 bases spanning the gap. This CDR3 comprises 13 residues. From germline, CDR1 is LNHNV and CDR2 YYDKDF (reference sequence). The CDR3 DNA reads TGTGCCACCAGCAACCGGGACACCTATGGCTACACCTTC. Translated, it gives CATSNRDTYGYTF.

The rearrangement uses TRBV19 and TRBJ1-2; D is possibly TRBD1 (6 bases). The V end was cut by 6 bases, the J end by 7 bases, with 9 bases between. The CDR3 contains 11 residues. In germline, CDR1 is LNHDA, CDR2 SQIVND (reference sequence). CDR3 bases: TGTGCCAGTAGCGGGGGCTTTGGCTACACCTTC. Its translation: CASSGGFGYTF.

The gene calls are TRBV30 and TRBJ2-4, with TRBD1 as a possible D gene (5 bases). CDR3 length equals 13 residues. The germline V gene encodes CDR1 GTSNPN and CDR2 SVGIG (reference sequence). The V and J ends lost 7 bases and 0 bases respectively, with 10 bases between them. CDR3: CAFRQLAKNIQYF. In DNA, the CDR3 is TGTGCCTTTCGACAGTTAGCCAAAAACATTCAGTACTTC.

In regard to this clone: This sample also contains other DNA sequences that code for the same CDR3. The chain joins TRBV9 to TRBJ1-4; 9 nucleotides match TRBD1. V lost 0 bases to trimming and J lost 7 bases; unmatched junction nucleotides: 4. The CDR3 is 15 residues long. Germline assignment: CDR1 SGDLS and CDR2 YYNGEE. The CDR3 loop is CASSVGGTGFEKLFF. Here the CDR3 DNA reads TGTGCCAGCAGCGTAGGAGGGACAGGGTTTGAAAAACTGTTTTTT.